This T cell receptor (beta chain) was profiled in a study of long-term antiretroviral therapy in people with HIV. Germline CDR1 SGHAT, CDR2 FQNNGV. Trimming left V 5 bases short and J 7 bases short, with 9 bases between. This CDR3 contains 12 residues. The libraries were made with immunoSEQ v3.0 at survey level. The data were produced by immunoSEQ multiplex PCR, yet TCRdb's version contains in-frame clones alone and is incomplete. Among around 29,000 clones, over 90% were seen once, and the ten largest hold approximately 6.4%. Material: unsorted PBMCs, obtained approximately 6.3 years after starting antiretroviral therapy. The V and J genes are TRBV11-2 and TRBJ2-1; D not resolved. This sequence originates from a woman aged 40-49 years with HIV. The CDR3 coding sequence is TGTGCCAGCAGCCATGAAAGGAATGAGCAGTTCTTC. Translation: CASSHERNEQFF.